The 18 T cell receptor beta chains listed next were all sequenced from one sample in a study of blood T cell repertoires in COVID-19. The data were produced by immunoSEQ multiplex PCR, yet TCRdb's version contains in-frame clones alone and is incomplete. The sample has roughly 260,000 clones, 70% to 90% seen once. Material: PBMCs or T cells enriched from blood (not recorded which). The source is a woman in her fifties or sixties who had recovered from COVID-19.

The chain uses TRBV28 and TRBJ2-3; weak D call: TRBD2 (7 bases). The ends were cut back, 7 bases at V and 4 bases at J, with 18 bases in the middle. Germline V gives CDR1 MDHEN, CDR2 SYDVKM. This CDR3 has 15 residues. This chain's CDR3 is CASTSGGAVSDTQYF. In DNA, the CDR3 is TGTGCCAGCACCTCTGGGGGGGCAGTTTCAGATACGCAGTATTTT.

The V and J genes are TRBV6-5 and TRBJ2-7; 7 bases fit TRBD1. V dropped 4 bases and J dropped 5; count of bases not matched to a gene: 8. CDR3 size: 14 residues. Germline CDR1 is MNHEY and CDR2 is SVGAGI. For the CDR3, the DNA is TGTGCCAGCAGTTGGTACAGGGGTAGGAACGAGCAGTACTTC. Translation: CASSWYRGRNEQYF.

A note on this clone: In the same sample, other DNA sequences code for this CDR3. V gene TRBV5-1 combines with J gene TRBJ2-7; 9 bases are a match to TRBD2. The trim removed 4 bases at V and 1 base at J, leaving 3 bases unmatched. Germline V gene lookup returns CDR1 SGHRS and CDR2 YFSETQ. CDR3 length equals 14 residues. CDR3 bases: TGCGCCAGCAGCCTGACTAGCGGTTCCTACGAGCAGTACTTC. Translating gives CASSLTSGSYEQYF.

This clone was observed a single time. The V and J genes are TRBV6-5 and TRBJ2-2; 9 bases are a match to TRBD1. The length of the CDR3 is 15 residues. Per the germline V gene, CDR1 is MNHEY and CDR2 is SVGAGI. The trim removed 4 bases at V and 3 bases at J, leaving 3 bases unmatched. The CDR3 DNA sequence: TGTGCCAGCAGTTTACAGGGGGCGGACACCGGGGAGCTGTTTTTT. Protein: CASSLQGADTGELFF.

The genes are TRBV7-9 and TRBJ2-1; the D gene is possibly TRBD2 (5 bases). This CDR3 is built from 12 residues. V lost 4 bases, J lost 8 bases, and 9 bases lay in between. The germline V gene has CDR1 SEHNR and CDR2 FQNEAQ (reference sequence). In nucleotides, the CDR3 is TGTGCCAGCAGCTGGGAGAACGATGAGCAGTTCTTC. Amino acid sequence: CASSWENDEQFF.

The chain uses TRBV28 and TRBJ2-1; D may be TRBD1 (6 bases). Trimming left V 5 bases short and J 0 bases short, with 11 bases between. The CDR3 consists of 15 residues. Germline loops: CDR1 MDHEN, CDR2 SYDVKM. The DNA for the CDR3 is TGTGCCAGCAGTCTCAGGGGTCCCTCCTACAATGAGCAGTTCTTC. Protein sequence: CASSLRGPSYNEQFF.

The V and J genes are TRBV6-1 and TRBJ2-7; weak D call: TRBD2 (5 bases). CDR1 MNHNS and CDR2 SASEGT come from the germline V gene. V was shortened by 0 bases and J by 4 bases, with 16 bases between the two germline ends. The CDR3 totals 16 residues. CDR3 DNA: TGTGCCAGCAGTGAAGCGAGGGCCTTTCGGGCGTACGAGCAGTACTTC. Its translation: CASSEARAFRAYEQYF.

J is TRBJ2-5 and V is TRBV3-1 (or the pseudogene TRBV3-2); D not certain. The ends were cut back, 2 bases at V and 4 bases at J, with 11 bases in the middle. This CDR3 region has 14 residues. Germline V gene data show CDR1 as LGHDT and CDR2 as YNNKEL (reference sequence). The CDR3 DNA reads as TGTGCCAGCAGCCAATCCAGTCAGTCAGAGACCCAGTACTTC. This codes for CASSQSSQSETQYF.

The rearrangement links TRBV6-5 to TRBJ1-2; 7 bases fit TRBD1. The CDR3 runs 14 residues. V trimming: 6 bases; J trimming: 3 bases; junction bases outside the gene matches: 7. CDR1 and CDR2 from the germline V gene are MNHEY and SVGAGI. CDR3 sequence reads: CASSPDRADYGYTF. Written as DNA, the CDR3 is TGTGCCAGCAGCCCCGACAGGGCGGACTATGGCTACACCTTC.

V usage is TRBV6-1 and J usage is TRBJ1-3, with 8 positions matching TRBD1. Looked up from germline, CDR1 is MNHNS and CDR2 is SASEGT. After removal of 2 bases from V and 3 bases from J, the junction contained 9 bases not matched to a gene. The CDR3 is made up of 17 amino acids. The CDR3 nucleotides are TGTGCCAGCAGTGAATGGAACAGGGGGATAGGTGGAAACACCATATATTTT. It is translated as CASSEWNRGIGGNTIYF.

To note about this clone: At the DNA level, this CDR3 is encoded by other sequences in the same sample as well. CDR3 residues: CASSGQGDTEAFF. The CDR3 nucleotides are TGTGCCAGCAGTGGACAGGGAGACACTGAAGCTTTCTTT. The V call is TRBV2, the J call TRBJ1-1; TRBD1 agrees at 7 bases. The CDR3 extends over 13 amino acids. The V and J ends lost 4 bases and 3 bases, in that order; junction bases with no gene match: 2. From germline, CDR1 is SNHLY and CDR2 FYNNEI.

CDR3: CSVVHADSYNEQFF. The CDR3 DNA reads TGCAGCGTTGTCCACGCGGACTCCTACAATGAGCAGTTCTTC. This rearrangement joins TRBV29-1 to TRBJ2-1; D unclear. The V gene's germline CDR1 is SQVTM and CDR2 ANQGSEA. CDR3 length: 14 residues. V was cut by 4 bases and J by 0 bases, with 10 bases left in between.

The CDR3 here is CASSLGGQGSEKLFF. The CDR3 DNA sequence: TGCGCCAGCAGCCTGGGGGGACAGGGGAGTGAAAAACTGTTTTTT. The chain uses TRBV5-1 and TRBJ1-4, with TRBD1 identical over 10 bases. The V and J ends lost 4 bases and 7 bases, in that order; junction bases with no gene match: 7. The CDR3 sequence is 15 residues long. Germline lookup yields CDR1 SGHRS and CDR2 YFSETQ.

The chain links TRBV7-8 to TRBJ2-5, with D possibly being TRBD2 (5 bases). The germline gives CDR1 SGHVS, CDR2 FQNEAQ. V was cut by 4 bases and J by 4 bases, with 22 bases left in between. This CDR3 contains 17 residues. The CDR3 reads CASSSVIRGRSGETQYF. The CDR3 DNA is TGTGCCAGCAGCTCCGTAATTCGGGGAAGGTCCGGAGAGACCCAGTACTTC. The full variable domain, its missing parts supplied by reference TRBV7-8 and TRBJ2-5, is GAGVSQSPRYKVAKRGQDVALRCDPISGHVSLFWYQQALGQGPEFLTYFQNEAQLDKSGLPSDRFFAERPEGSVSTLKIQRTQQEDSAVYLCASSSVIRGRSGETQYFGPGTRLLVL.

In its sample, this clone was seen a few times. J is TRBJ1-3 and V is TRBV4-1; D unclear. The CDR3 has 18 amino acids. Per the germline V gene, CDR1 is MGHRA and CDR2 is YSYEKL. The V and J ends lost 1 base and 5 bases respectively, with 21 bases between them. CDR3 loop: CASSQVGGRERLRNTIYF. CDR3 nucleotide sequence: TGCGCCAGCAGCCAAGTTGGAGGAAGGGAAAGGCTGAGAAACACCATATATTTT.

The V call is TRBV28, the J call TRBJ2-3; 7 bases fit TRBD2. This CDR3 has 17 residues. Germline-derived CDR1 and CDR2 are MDHEN and SYDVKM. V lost 5 bases and J lost 0; bases outside the gene matches: 11. The CDR3 nucleotides are TGTGCCAGCAGTGTACAGGTCCGGGGGGTTAGCACAGATACGCAGTATTTT. It is translated as CASSVQVRGVSTDTQYF.

The CDR3 DNA reads TGTGCCAGTAGTACCCCGGGACAGGGAAGGATGAACACTGAAGCTTTCTTT. This encodes CASSTPGQGRMNTEAFF. V usage is TRBV19 and J usage is TRBJ1-1; 9 nucleotides line up with TRBD1. Germline loops: CDR1 LNHDA, CDR2 SQIVND (reference sequence). This CDR3 is 17 amino acids long. The junction had 9 bases not matched to a gene; V was cut back by 4 bases and J by 0 bases.

The table lists this clone with a few counts. The V call is TRBV10-3, the J call TRBJ2-7, with D possibly TRBD2 on 5 matching bases. With 8 bases removed from V and 2 bases from J, the gap between germline ends came to 16 bases. CDR1 is ENHRY, CDR2 SYGVKD, per germline. CDR3 length equals 14 residues. The CDR3 reads CAIRASEGTYEQYF. DNA for the CDR3: TGTGCCATCCGGGCCTCAGAGGGTACCTACGAGCAGTACTTC.